This T cell receptor beta chain was captured in a study of T cell responses to AZD1222 COVID-19 vaccine. Study-wide results and caveats: Donor demographics were predominantly white British with a female majority; clonal diversity may be underestimated.

This clone was observed once. Its antigen is as yet unknown. The germline V gene has CDR1 LGHDT and CDR2 YNNKEL (reference sequence). This CDR3 comprises 15 residues. Trimming removed 4 bases at V and 5 bases at J, with 16 bases between. Sequencing used immunoSEQ multiplex PCR; TCRdb keeps in-frame clones, though not all of them. The table lists 150,000 to 200,000 clones, 85% to 90% of them singletons, with around a tenth in the top ten. The source material was peripheral blood, sampled 28 days after the second AZD1222 dose. This sequence originates from an adult who received the AZD1222 COVID-19 vaccine. The genes are TRBV3-1 (or the pseudogene TRBV3-2) and TRBJ2-3; TRBD2 is a possible D gene (5 bases). For the CDR3, the DNA is TGTGCCAGCAGCCCCCCCAAAGCGGAGGTAGATACGCAGTATTTT. It yields the protein CASSPPKAEVDTQYF.